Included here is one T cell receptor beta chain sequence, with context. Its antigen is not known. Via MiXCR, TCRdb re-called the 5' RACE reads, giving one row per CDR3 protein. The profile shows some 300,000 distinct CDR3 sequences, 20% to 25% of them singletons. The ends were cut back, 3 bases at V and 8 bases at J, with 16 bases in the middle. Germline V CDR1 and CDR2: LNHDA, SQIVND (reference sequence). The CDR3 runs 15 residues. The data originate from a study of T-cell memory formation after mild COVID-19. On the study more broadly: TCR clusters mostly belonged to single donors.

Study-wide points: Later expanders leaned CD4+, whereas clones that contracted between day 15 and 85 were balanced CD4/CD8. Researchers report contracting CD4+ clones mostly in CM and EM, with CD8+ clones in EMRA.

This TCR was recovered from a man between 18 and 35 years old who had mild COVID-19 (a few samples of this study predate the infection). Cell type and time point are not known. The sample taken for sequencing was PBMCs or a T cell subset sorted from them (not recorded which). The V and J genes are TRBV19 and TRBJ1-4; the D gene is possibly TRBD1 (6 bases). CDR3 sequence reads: CASSIFPTGGEKLFF. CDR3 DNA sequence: TGTGCCAGTAGTATTTTCCCGACAGGAGGAGAAAAACTGTTTTTT.